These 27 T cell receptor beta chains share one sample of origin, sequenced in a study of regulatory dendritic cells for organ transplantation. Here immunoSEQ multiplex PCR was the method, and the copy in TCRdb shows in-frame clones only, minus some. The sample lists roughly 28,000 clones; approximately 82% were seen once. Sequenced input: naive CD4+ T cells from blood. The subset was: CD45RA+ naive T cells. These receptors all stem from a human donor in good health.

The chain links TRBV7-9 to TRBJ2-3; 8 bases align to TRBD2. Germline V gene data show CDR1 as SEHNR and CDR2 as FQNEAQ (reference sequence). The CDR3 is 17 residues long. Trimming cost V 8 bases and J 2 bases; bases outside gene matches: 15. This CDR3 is CASPASLAGGLTDTQYF. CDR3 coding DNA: TGTGCCAGCCCCGCCTCGCTGGCGGGGGGACTCACAGATACGCAGTATTTT. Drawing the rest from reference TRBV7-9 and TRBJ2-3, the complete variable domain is DTGVSQNPRHKITKRGQNVTFRCDPISEHNRLYWYRQTLGQGPEFLTYFQNEAQLEKSRLLSDRFSAERPKGSFSTLEIQRTEQGDSAMYLCASPASLAGGLTDTQYFGPGTRLTVL.

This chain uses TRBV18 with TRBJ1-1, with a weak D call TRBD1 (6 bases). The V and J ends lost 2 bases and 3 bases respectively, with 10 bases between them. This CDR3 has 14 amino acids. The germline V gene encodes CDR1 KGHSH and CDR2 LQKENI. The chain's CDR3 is CASSPGQSDTEAFF. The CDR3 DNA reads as TGTGCCAGCTCACCAGGACAGTCCGACACTGAAGCTTTCTTT.

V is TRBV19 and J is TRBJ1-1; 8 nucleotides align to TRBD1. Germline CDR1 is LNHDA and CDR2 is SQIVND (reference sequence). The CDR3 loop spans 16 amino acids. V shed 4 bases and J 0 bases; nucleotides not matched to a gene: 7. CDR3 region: CASSTHGQGMNTEAFF. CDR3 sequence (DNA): TGTGCCAGTAGTACCCACGGACAGGGAATGAACACTGAAGCTTTCTTT.

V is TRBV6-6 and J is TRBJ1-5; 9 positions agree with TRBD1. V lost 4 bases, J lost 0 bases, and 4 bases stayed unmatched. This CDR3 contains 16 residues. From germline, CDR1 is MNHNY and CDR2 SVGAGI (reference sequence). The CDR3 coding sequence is TGTGCCAGCAGTTGGAGGACAGGGGATAGCAATCAGCCCCAGCATTTT. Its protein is CASSWRTGDSNQPQHF.

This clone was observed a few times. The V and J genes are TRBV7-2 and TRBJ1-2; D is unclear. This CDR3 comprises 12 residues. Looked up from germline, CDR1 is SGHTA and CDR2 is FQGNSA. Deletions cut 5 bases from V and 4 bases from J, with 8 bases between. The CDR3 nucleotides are TGTGCCAGCAGCCCCTCTACCTATGGCTACACCTTC. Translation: CASSPSTYGYTF.

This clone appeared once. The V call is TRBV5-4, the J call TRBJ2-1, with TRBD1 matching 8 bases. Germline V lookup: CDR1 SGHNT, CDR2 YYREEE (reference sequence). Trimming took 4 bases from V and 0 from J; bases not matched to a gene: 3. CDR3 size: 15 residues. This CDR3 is CASSVDRGSYNEQFF. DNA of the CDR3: TGTGCCAGCAGCGTCGACAGGGGCTCCTACAATGAGCAGTTCTTC. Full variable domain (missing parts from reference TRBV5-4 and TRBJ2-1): ETGVTQSPTHLIKTRGQQVTLRCSSQSGHNTVSWYQQALGQGPQFIFQYYREEENGRGNFPPRFSGLQFPNYSSELNVNALELDDSALYLCASSVDRGSYNEQFFGPGTRLTVL.

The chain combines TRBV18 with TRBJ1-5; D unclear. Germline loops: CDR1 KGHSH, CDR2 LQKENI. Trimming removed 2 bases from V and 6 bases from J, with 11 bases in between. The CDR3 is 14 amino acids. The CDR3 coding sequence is TGTGCCAGCTCACCAGACACAGTAGGTCAGCCCCAGCATTTT. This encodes CASSPDTVGQPQHF.

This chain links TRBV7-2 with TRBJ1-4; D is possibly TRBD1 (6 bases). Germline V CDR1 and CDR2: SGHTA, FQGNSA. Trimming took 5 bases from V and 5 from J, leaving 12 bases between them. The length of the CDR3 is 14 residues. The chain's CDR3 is CASSLGGLNEKLFF. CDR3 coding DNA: TGTGCCAGCAGCCTAGGGGGGCTAAATGAAAAACTGTTTTTT.

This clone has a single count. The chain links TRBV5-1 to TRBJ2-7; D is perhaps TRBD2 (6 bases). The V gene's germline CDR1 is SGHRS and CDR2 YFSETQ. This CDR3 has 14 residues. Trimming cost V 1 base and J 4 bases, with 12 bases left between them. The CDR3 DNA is TGCGCCAGCAGCTTGTTAGGGGACTCTTACGAGCAGTACTTC. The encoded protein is CASSLLGDSYEQYF.

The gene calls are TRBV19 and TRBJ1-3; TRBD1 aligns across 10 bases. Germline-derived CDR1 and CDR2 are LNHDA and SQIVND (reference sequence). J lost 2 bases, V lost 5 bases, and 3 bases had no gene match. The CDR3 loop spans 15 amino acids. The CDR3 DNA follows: TGTGCCAGTAGTTCCGGGACAGGGGCTGGAAACACCATATATTTT. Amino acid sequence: CASSSGTGAGNTIYF.

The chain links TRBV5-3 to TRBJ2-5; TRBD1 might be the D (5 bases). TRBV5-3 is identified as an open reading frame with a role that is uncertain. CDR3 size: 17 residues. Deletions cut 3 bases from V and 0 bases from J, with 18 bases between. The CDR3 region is CARSSGSPARDQETQYF. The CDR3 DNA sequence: TGTGCCAGAAGCTCAGGCAGCCCAGCCAGGGACCAAGAGACCCAGTACTTC.

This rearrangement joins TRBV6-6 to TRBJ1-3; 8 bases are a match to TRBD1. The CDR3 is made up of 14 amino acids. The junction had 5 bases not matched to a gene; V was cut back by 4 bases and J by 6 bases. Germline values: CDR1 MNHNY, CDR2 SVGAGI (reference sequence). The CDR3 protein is CASSWTGNANTIYF. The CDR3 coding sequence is TGTGCCAGCAGTTGGACAGGGAACGCAAACACCATATATTTT.

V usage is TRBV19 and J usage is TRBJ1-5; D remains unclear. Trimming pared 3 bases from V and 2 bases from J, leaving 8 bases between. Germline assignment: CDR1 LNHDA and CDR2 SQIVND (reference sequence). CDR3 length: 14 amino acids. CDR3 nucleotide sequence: TGTGCCAGTAGTATCGACGGAGGCAATCAGCCCCAGCATTTT. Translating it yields CASSIDGGNQPQHF.

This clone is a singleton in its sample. CDR3 region: CASSTGTSGKYF. In DNA form, the CDR3 reads TGTGCCAGCAGTACCGGGACATCGGGAAAGTACTTC. V and J are TRBV2 and TRBJ2-5, with TRBD1 as a possible D gene (6 bases). The length of the CDR3 is 12 residues. The germline V gene encodes CDR1 SNHLY and CDR2 FYNNEI. V was shortened by 5 bases and J by 12 bases, with 16 bases between the two germline ends. Drawing the rest from reference TRBV2 and TRBJ2-5, the complete variable domain is EPEVTQTPSHQVTQMGQEVILRCVPISNHLYFYWYRQILGQKVEFLVSFYNNEISEKSEIFDDQFSVERPDGSNFTLKIRSTKLEDSAMYFCASSTGTSGKYFGPGTRLLVL.

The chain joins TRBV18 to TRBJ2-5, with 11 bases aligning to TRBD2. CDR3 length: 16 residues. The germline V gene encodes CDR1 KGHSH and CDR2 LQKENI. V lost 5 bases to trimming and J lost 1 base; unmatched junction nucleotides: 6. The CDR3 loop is CASSSQGLAVQETQYF. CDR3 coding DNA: TGTGCCAGCTCATCGCAGGGACTAGCGGTCCAAGAGACCCAGTACTTC. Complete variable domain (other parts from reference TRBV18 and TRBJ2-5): NAGVMQNPRHLVRRRGQEARLRCSPMKGHSHVYWYRQLPEEGLKFMVYLQKENIIDESGMPKERFSAEFPKEGPSILRIQQVVRGDSAAYFCASSSQGLAVQETQYFGPGTRLLVL.

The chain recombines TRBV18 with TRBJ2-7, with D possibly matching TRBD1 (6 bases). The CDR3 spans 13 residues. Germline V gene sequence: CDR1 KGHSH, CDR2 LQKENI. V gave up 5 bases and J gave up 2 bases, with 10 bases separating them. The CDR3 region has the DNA TGTGCCAGCTCAAGCGGACAGACCTACGAGCAGTACTTC. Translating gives CASSSGQTYEQYF. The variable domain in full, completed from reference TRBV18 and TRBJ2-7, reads NAGVMQNPRHLVRRRGQEARLRCSPMKGHSHVYWYRQLPEEGLKFMVYLQKENIIDESGMPKERFSAEFPKEGPSILRIQQVVRGDSAAYFCASSSGQTYEQYFGPGTRLTVT.

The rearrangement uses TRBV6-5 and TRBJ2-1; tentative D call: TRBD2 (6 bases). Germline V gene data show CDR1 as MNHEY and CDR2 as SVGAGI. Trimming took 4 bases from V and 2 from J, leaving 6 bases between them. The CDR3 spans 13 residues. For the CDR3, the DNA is TGTGCCAGCAGTTCGGGGGCCTACAATGAGCAGTTCTTC. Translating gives CASSSGAYNEQFF.

The CDR3 coding sequence is TGCGCCAGCAGCCAAGGCTACTCTGGAAACACCATATATTTT. Amino acids: CASSQGYSGNTIYF. This chain joins TRBV4-3 and TRBJ1-3; D is ambiguous. The length of the CDR3 is 14 residues. Looked up from germline, CDR1 is LGHNA and CDR2 is YSLEER. V was trimmed by 1 base and J by 0 bases, leaving 4 bases between them.

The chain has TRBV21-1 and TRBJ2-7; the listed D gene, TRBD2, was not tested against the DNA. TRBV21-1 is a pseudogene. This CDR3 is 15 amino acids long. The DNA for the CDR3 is TGTGCCAGCAGCACATCCCGGACTAACTCCTACGAGCAGTACTTC. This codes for CASSTSRTNSYEQYF.

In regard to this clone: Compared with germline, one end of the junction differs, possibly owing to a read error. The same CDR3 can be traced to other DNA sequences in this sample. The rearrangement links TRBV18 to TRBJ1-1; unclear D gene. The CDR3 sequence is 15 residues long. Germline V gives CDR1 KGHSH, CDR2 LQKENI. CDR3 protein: CASSPVGVVDLRAFF. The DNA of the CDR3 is TGTGCCAGCTCACCTGTTGGTGTGGTCGACTTACGAGCTTTCTTC. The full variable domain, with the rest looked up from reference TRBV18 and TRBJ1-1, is NAGVMQNPRHLVRRRGQEARLRCSPMKGHSHVYWYRQLPEEGLKFMVYLQKENIIDESGMPKERFSAEFPKEGPSILRIQQVVRGDSAAYFCASSPVGVVDLRAFFGQGTRLTVV.

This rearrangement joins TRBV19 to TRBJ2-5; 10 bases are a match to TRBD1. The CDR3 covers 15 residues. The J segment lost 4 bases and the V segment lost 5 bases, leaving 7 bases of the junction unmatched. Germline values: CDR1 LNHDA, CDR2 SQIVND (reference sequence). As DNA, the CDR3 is TGTGCCAGTAGTCCGGACAGGGGGATAGGAGAGACCCAGTACTTC. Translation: CASSPDRGIGETQYF.

The CDR3 sequence: CASSLAEDEQFF. CDR3 sequence (DNA): TGTGCCAGCAGCTTAGCGGAGGATGAGCAGTTCTTC. The chain couples TRBV7-9 to TRBJ2-1; the D gene is possibly TRBD2 (5 bases). From germline, CDR1 is SEHNR and CDR2 FQNEAQ (reference sequence). The CDR3 extends over 12 amino acids. The V and J ends lost 0 bases and 8 bases respectively, with 5 bases between them.

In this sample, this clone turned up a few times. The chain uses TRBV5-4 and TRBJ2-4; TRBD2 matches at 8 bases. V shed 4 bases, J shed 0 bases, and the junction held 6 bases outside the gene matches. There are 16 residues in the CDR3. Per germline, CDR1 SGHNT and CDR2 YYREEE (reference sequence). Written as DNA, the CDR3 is TGTGCCAGCAGCCCGGGGGGGGCCGTAGCCAAAAACATTCAGTACTTC. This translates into CASSPGGAVAKNIQYF.

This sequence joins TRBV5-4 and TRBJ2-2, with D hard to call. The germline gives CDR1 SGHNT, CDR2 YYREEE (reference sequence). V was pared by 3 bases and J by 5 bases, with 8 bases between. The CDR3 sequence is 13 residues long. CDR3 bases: TGTGCCAGCAGCTCTAGTATTACCGGGGAGCTGTTTTTT. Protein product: CASSSSITGELFF.

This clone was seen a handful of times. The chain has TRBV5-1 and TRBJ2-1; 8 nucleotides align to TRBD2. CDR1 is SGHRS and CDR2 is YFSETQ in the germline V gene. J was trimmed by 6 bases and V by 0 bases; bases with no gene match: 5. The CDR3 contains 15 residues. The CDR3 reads CASSLVRGGGNEQFF. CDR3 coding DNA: TGCGCCAGCAGCTTGGTACGGGGGGGCGGCAATGAGCAGTTCTTC.

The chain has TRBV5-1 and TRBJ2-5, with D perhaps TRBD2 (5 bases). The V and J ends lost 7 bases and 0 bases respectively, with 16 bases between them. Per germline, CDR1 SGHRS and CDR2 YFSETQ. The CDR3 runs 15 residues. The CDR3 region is CASARGDTYQETQYF. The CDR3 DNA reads TGCGCCAGCGCCCGGGGAGACACGTACCAAGAGACCCAGTACTTC. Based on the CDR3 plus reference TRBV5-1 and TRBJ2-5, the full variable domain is KAGVTQTPRYLIKTRGQQVTLSCSPISGHRSVSWYQQTPGQGLQFLFEYFSETQRNKGNFPGRFSGRQFSNSRSEMNVSTLELGDSALYLCASARGDTYQETQYFGPGTRLLVL.

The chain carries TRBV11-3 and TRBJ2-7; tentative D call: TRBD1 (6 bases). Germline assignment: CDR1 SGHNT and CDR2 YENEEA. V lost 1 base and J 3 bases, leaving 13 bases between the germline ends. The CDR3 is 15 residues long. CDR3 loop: CASSLAPGTYYEQYF. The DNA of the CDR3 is TGTGCCAGCAGCTTAGCCCCCGGGACATACTACGAGCAGTACTTC. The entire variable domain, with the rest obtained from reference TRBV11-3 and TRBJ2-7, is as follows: EAGVVQSPRYKIIEKKQPVAFWCNPISGHNTLYWYLQNLGQGPELLIRYENEEAVDDSQLPKDRFSAERLKGVDSTLKIQPAELGDSAVYLCASSLAPGTYYEQYFGPGTRLTVT.